The clone carrying this T cell receptor (beta chain) was seen a few times. The data originate from a study of early stage breast cancer tumors. Clones were read by immunoSEQ multiplex PCR, and TCRdb kept only the in-frame ones, dropping some. The repertoire holds about 48,000 clones, with roughly 80% as singletons. This CDR3 has 16 amino acids. The V gene's germline CDR1 is SGHTA and CDR2 FQGNSA. V trimming: 1 base; J trimming: 7 bases; junction bases outside the gene matches: 7. The receptor comes from a person between 50 and 60 years old with breast cancer. The chain recombines TRBV7-2 with TRBJ2-3, with TRBD1 matching 11 bases. The specimen sequenced was blood. The CDR3 sequence is CASSLVYGQGANTQYF. For the CDR3, the DNA is TGTGCCAGCAGCTTAGTGTATGGACAGGGGGCAAATACGCAGTATTTT.